The text below deals with one T cell receptor (beta chain). The target antigen is unknown. Trimming took off 5 bases at V and 4 bases at J, with 14 bases between the two ends. The CDR3 spans 14 residues. These data originate in a study of response to subunit inactivated influenza vaccine. Points from the study as a whole: Authors suggested each seasonal flu vaccination may recruit only limited numbers of new T cells.

TCRdb reprocessed the RT-PCR reads via MiXCR and lists one record per CDR3 protein. The sample lists hundreds of thousands of distinct CDR3 sequences, approximately 14% occurring once. The rearrangement uses TRBV12-3 or TRBV12-4 and TRBJ2-5, with D perhaps matching TRBD2 (6 bases). The clonotype was recovered from a man aged 50-59 years who received an inactivated influenza vaccine. Sequencing used PBMCs from blood, obtained 14 to 15 days before vaccination. The CDR3 protein is CASSLDYPGETQYF. The CDR3, as DNA: TGTGCCAGCAGTCTGGACTACCCGGGAGAGACCCAGTACTTC.